Described below is a single TCR beta chain sequence and its context. Its antigen is unidentified. Data came from immunoSEQ multiplex PCR; TCRdb stores just in-frame clones and leaves some out. The table shows around 94,000 clones, with about nine tenths occurring only once. The record originates from a study of OX40 agonist ivuxolimab in advanced cancers. V lost 5 bases to trimming and J lost 8 bases, with 17 bases between them. The CDR3 is made up of 14 amino acids. The germline gives CDR1 LGHNT, CDR2 FRNRAP. Study-wide results and caveats: More expanded clones were seen, on average, in CD8+ T cells than in CD4+.

The V gene is TRBV12-5, the J gene TRBJ2-3; D remains ambiguous. The source was CD4+ or CD8+ T cells sorted from blood, collected in a trial of the OX40 agonist ivuxolimab. The clonotype comes from an adult with an advanced solid tumor such as melanoma, head and neck, liver or kidney cancer. The chain's CDR3 is CASGNQPRQRTQYF. The CDR3 DNA is TGTGCTAGTGGTAATCAACCCAGGCAACGTACGCAGTATTTT.